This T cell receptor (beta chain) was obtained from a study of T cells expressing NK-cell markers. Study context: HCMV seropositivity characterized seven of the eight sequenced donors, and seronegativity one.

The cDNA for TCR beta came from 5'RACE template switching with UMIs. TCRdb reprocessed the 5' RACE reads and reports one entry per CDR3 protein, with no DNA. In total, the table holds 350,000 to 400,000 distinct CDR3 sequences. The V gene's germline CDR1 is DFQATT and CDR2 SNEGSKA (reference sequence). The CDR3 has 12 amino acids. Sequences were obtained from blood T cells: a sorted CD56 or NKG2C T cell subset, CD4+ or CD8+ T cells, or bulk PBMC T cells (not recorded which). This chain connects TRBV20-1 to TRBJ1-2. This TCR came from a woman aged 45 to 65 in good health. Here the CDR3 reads CSASRLNYGYTF.